These 10 T cell receptor beta chains came from one sample sequenced in a study of T cell repertoires in cytomegalovirus infection. Their target antigens are unknown. TCRdb recomputed calls from the reads with MiXCR, one row per CDR3 protein. The sample holds hundreds of thousands of distinct CDR3 sequences; approximately 42% are singletons and the top ten take just under 45%. Here the sequenced sample was cultured PBMCs, taken from culture after CMV antigen stimulation. The receptors stem from a human donor in good health (CMV status not recorded). Some clones in this sample may be carry-over from other donors' samples.

The chain couples TRBV19 to TRBJ2-5; D gene uncertain. CDR1 is LNHDA and CDR2 is SQIVND in the germline V gene (reference sequence). The CDR3 is made up of 12 amino acids. V was cut by 5 bases and J by 7 bases, with 11 bases left in between. This CDR3 is CASSQTRGTQYF. The DNA for the CDR3 is TGTGCCAGTAGTCAGACGCGCGGGACCCAGTACTTC.

The genes are TRBV12-3 or TRBV12-4 and TRBJ2-7, with D maybe TRBD1 (5 bases). CDR3 size: 12 residues. Trimming removed 5 bases from V and 5 bases from J, with 10 bases in between. The CDR3: CASSPDSNEQYF. CDR3 bases: TGTGCCAGCAGTCCTGACAGTAACGAGCAGTACTTC.

The chain has TRBV7-9 and TRBJ1-2; D is unclear. The length of the CDR3 is 14 residues. Trimming stripped 3 bases from V and 2 bases from J, with 10 bases between. Germline CDR1 and CDR2: SEHNR and FQNEAQ (reference sequence). CDR3 protein: CASSFNTQNYGYTF. The DNA of the CDR3 is TGTGCCAGCAGCTTTAACACCCAGAACTATGGCTACACCTTC.

This sequence joins TRBV25-1 and TRBJ2-7; 10 bases line up with TRBD1. With 8 bases clipped from V and 3 bases from J, the junction kept 4 bases outside the gene matches. This CDR3 has 13 amino acids. Germline V gives CDR1 MGHDK, CDR2 SYGVNS. CDR3 amino acids: CASRDRGSYEQYF. The CDR3 DNA follows: TGTGCCAGCCGGGACAGGGGAAGCTACGAGCAGTACTTC.

The gene calls are TRBV7-2 and TRBJ1-5, with 9 nucleotides matching TRBD1. The junction had 4 bases not matched to a gene; V was cut back by 1 base and J by 3 bases. Per germline, CDR1 SGHTA and CDR2 FQGNSA. The CDR3 has 16 residues. CDR3 nucleotide sequence: TGTGCCAGCAGCTTAGTCGGGACAGGGAACAATCAGCCCCAGCATTTT. Translated: CASSLVGTGNNQPQHF.

The chain has TRBV6-5 and TRBJ2-7; D may be TRBD2 (5 bases). The CDR3 runs 17 residues. Germline loops: CDR1 MNHEY, CDR2 SVGAGI. V lost 5 bases and J lost 3, with 23 bases in between. CDR3 nucleotides: TGTGCCAGCAGTCGCCGAACACTGACTACCCCTATCTACGAGCAGTACTTC. Translated, it gives CASSRRTLTTPIYEQYF.

The gene calls are TRBV5-4 and TRBJ1-2; D might be TRBD1 (6 bases). Germline V gene lookup returns CDR1 SGHNT and CDR2 YYREEE (reference sequence). The ends were cut back, 6 bases at V and 6 bases at J, with 15 bases in the middle. This CDR3 spans 13 amino acids. This CDR3 reads CASNDGQPDGYTF. In nucleotides, the CDR3 is TGTGCCAGCAACGACGGACAGCCTGATGGCTACACCTTC.

V is TRBV7-2 and J is TRBJ2-7; 9 positions agree with TRBD2. The CDR3 runs 14 residues. The V gene end was trimmed by 5 bases and the J gene end by 0 bases; junction bases not matched to a gene: 2. Germline CDR1 reads SGHTA; CDR2 reads FQGNSA. The CDR3 nucleotides are TGTGCCAGCAGCCCTAGCGGGGTCTCCTACGAGCAGTACTTC. Translating gives CASSPSGVSYEQYF.

This clonotype came up once. The V and J genes are TRBV11-1 and TRBJ2-7; D perhaps matches TRBD1 (5 bases). Germline V gene data show CDR1 as SGHAT and CDR2 as FQDESV (reference sequence). This CDR3 has 13 residues. Deletions cut 4 bases from V and 2 bases from J, with 9 bases between. The DNA of the CDR3 is TGTGCCAGCAGCTCGGACAACACCTACGAGCAGTACTTC. Translated: CASSSDNTYEQYF.

This chain links TRBV27 with TRBJ1-1; tentative D call: TRBD1 (5 bases). The germline V gene has CDR1 MNHEY and CDR2 SMNVEV (reference sequence). V lost 7 bases and J 0 bases, leaving 18 bases between the germline ends. This CDR3 has 16 residues. The CDR3 spells CASTRDGSSMNTEAFF. For the CDR3, the DNA is TGTGCCAGCACAAGGGACGGGAGTTCGATGAACACTGAAGCTTTCTTT.